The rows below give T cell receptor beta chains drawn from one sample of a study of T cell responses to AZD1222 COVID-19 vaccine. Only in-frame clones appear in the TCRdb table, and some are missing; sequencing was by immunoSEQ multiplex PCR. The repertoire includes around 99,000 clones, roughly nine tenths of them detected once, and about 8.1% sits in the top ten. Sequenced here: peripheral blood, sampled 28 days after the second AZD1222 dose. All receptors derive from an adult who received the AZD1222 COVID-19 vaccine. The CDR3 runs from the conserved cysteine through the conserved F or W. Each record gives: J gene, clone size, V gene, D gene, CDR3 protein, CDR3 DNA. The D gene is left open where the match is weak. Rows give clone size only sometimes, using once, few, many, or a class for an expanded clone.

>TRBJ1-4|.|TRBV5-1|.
CASRPGTHTNEKLFF
TGCGCCAGCAGACCCGGGACACATACTAATGAAAAACTGTTTTTT
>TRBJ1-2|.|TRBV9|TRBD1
CASRRQGDNYGYTF
TGTGCCAGCAGGCGGCAGGGGGATAACTATGGCTACACCTTC
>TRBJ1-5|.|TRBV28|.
CASSSYDEGNQPQHF
TGTGCCAGCAGTTCTTACGATGAGGGCAATCAGCCCCAGCATTTT
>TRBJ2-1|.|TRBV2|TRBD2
CASRLLAGGNEQFF
TGTGCCAGCAGGTTACTAGCGGGAGGTAATGAGCAGTTCTTC
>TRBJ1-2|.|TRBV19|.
CASSSSGQIFYGYTF
TGTGCCAGTAGTAGCAGCGGACAGATTTTCTATGGCTACACCTTC
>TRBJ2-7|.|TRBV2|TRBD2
CASSELAGSYNEQYF
TGTGCCAGCAGTGAATTAGCGGGGTCATACAACGAGCAGTACTTC
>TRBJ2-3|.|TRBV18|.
CASSLNLRNTQYF
TGTGCCAGCTCACTAAATTTGAGGAATACGCAGTATTTT
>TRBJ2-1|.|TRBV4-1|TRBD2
CASSQGAGSNEQFF
TGCGCCAGCAGCCAAGGAGCGGGATCGAATGAGCAGTTCTTC
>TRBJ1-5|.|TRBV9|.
CASSVDWGDQPQHF
TGTGCCAGCAGCGTAGATTGGGGGGACCAGCCCCAGCATTTT
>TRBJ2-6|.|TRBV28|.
CASSEDLSGANVLTF
TGTGCCAGCAGTGAGGACCTCTCTGGGGCCAACGTCCTGACTTTC
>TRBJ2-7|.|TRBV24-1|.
CATSGSGSYEQYF
TGTGCCACCAGTGGGTCAGGATCCTACGAGCAGTACTTC
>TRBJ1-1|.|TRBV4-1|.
CASSGRGSNTEAFF
TGCGCCAGCAGCGGCAGGGGCTCAAACACTGAAGCTTTCTTT
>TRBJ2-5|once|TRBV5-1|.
CASSYLDRETQYF
TGCGCCAGCAGTTACTTAGACAGGGAGACCCAGTACTTC
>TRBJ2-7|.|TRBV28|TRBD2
CASSLNAGVYVQYF
TGTGCCAGCAGTTTAAACGCGGGAGTCTATGTGCAGTACTTC
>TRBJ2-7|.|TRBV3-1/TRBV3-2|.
CASSQDLAYEQYF
TGTGCCAGCAGCCAAGATCTTGCGTACGAGCAGTACTTC
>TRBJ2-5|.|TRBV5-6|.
CASSLLQGTETQYF
TGTGCCAGCAGCTTACTACAGGGTACGGAGACCCAGTACTTC
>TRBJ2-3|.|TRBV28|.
CASSLSYGGTDTQYF
TGTGCCAGCAGTTTATCATACGGGGGAACAGATACGCAGTATTTT
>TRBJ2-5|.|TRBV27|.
CASSFRTQLVGRETQYF
TGTGCCAGCAGTTTCCGAACTCAGTTGGTGGGCCGGGAGACCCAGTACTTC
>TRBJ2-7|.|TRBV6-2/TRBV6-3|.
CASSSWTASSYEQYF
TGTGCCAGCAGTTCCTGGACGGCCAGCTCCTACGAGCAGTACTTC
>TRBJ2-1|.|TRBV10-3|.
CAISDSGKEQFF
TGTGCCATCAGTGACTCCGGAAAAGAGCAGTTCTTC
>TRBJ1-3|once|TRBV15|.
CATSRQQGSGNTIYF
TGTGCCACCAGCAGGCAACAGGGCTCTGGAAACACCATATATTTT
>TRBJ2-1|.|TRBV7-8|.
CASSSEGGITYNEQFF
TGTGCCAGCAGCTCCGAGGGGGGGATAACCTACAATGAGCAGTTCTTC
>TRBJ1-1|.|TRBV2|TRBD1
CASSGGQGRAEAFF
TGTGCCAGCAGTGGAGGACAGGGACGGGCTGAAGCTTTCTTT
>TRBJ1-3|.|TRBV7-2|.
CASSLGISGNTIYF
TGTGCCAGCAGCTTGGGCATCTCTGGAAACACCATATATTTT
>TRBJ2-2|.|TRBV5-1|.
CASSTMPRQLLNTGELFF
TGCGCCAGCAGCACAATGCCACGGCAGCTCCTGAACACCGGGGAGCTGTTTTTT
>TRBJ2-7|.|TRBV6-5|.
CASSQTSYEQYF
TGTGCCAGCAGTCAAACCAGCTACGAGCAGTACTTC